Sequencing of this T cell receptor beta chain was carried out in a study of T cell responses to AZD1222 COVID-19 vaccine. Study conclusions and caveats: The donor cohort was predominantly white British with a female majority, and clonal diversity may have been underestimated. Vaccination with two AZD1222 doses was followed by a rise in Spike-specific TCR breadth and depth. Among vaccine-associated CD4 TCRs, coverage spanned spike, with dominance at 160-218 and 743-854. Nearly half of spike-specific TCRs reportedly target variant regions that are unmutated in the B.1.351 and B.1.1.7 variants.

The table came from immunoSEQ multiplex PCR; TCRdb's copy has only in-frame clones and leaves some out. The table shows tens of thousands of clones, with around 88% occurring only once. V was clipped by 0 bases and J by 4 bases, with 8 bases between them. The V gene's germline CDR1 is SGHRS and CDR2 YFSETQ. The CDR3 runs to 14 residues. Details on this clone: Antigen unknown.

The TCR was taken from an adult in good health. Source: peripheral blood, taken on day 0 of MenACWY control vaccination. The V gene is TRBV5-1, the J gene TRBJ1-3, with D possibly being TRBD1 (6 bases). Here the CDR3 reads CASSLAGEGNTIYF. The CDR3 DNA sequence: TGCGCCAGCAGCTTGGCAGGGGAGGGAAACACCATATATTTT.